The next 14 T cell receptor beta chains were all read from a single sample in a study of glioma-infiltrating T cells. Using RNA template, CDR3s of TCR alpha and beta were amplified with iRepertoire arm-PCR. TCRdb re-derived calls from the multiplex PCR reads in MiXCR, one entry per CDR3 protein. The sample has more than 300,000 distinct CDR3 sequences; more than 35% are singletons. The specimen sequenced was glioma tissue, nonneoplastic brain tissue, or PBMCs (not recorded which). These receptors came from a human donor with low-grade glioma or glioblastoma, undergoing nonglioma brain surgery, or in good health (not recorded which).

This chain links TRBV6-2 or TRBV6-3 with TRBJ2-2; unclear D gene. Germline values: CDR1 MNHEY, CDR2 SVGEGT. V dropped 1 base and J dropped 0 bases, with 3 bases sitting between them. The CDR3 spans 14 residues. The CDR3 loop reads CASSYFANTGELFF. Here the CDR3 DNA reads TGTGCCAGCAGTTACTTCGCGAACACCGGGGAGCTGTTTTTT.

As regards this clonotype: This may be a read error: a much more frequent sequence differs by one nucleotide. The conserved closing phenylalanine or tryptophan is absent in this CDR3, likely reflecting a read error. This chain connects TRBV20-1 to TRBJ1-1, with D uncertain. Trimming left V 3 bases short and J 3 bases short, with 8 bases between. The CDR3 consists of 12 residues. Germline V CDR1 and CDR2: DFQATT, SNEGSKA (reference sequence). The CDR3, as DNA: TGCAGTGCTAGGTCCCCCGACACTGAAGCTTTCTTA. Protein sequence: CSARSPDTEAFL.

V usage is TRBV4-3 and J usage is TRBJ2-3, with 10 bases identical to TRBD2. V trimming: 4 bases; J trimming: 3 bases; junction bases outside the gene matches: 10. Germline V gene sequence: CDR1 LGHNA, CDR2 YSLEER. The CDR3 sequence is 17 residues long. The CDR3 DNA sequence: TGCGCCAGCAGCCGGACTCCGGCTAGCGGGAGTACAGATACGCAGTATTTT. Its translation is CASSRTPASGSTDTQYF.

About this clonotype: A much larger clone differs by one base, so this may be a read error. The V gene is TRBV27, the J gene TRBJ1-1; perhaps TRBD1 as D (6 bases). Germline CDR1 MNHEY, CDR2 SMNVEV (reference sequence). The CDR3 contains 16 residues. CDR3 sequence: CAISLYYREGGTEAFF. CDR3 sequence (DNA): TGTGCCATCAGTTTGTATTACAGGGAGGGCGGCACTGAAGCTTTCTTT.

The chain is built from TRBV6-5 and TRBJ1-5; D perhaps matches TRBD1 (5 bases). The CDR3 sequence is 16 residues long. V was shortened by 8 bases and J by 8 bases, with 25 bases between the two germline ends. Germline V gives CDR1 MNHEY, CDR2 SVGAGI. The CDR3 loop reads CASAPRRGARGKPQHF. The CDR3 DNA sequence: TGTGCCAGCGCCCCCCGACGGGGTGCGCGGGGCAAGCCCCAGCATTTT.

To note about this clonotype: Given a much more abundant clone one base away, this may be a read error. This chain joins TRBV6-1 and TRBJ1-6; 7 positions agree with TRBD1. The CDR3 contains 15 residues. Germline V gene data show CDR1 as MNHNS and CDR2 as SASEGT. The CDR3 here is CASSPGQSYNSPLNF. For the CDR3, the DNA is TGTGCCAGCAGTCCGGGACAGAGCTATAATTCACCCCTCAACTTT.

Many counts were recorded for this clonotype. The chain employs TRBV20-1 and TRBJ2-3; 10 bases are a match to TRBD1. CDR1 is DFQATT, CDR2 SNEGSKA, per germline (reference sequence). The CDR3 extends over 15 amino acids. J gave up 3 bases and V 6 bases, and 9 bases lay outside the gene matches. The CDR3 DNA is TGCAGTGCGCCGACAGGGGGCAAGGGTACAGATACGCAGTATTTT. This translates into CSAPTGGKGTDTQYF.

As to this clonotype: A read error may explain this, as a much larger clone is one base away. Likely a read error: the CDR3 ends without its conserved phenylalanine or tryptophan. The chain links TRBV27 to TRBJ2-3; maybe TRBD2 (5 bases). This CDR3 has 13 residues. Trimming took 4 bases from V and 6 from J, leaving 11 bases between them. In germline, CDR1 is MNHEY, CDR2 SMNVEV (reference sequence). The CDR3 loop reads CASSWRSGDTQYL. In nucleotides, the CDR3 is TGTGCCAGCAGTTGGAGGAGTGGTGATACGCAGTATCTT.

This CDR3 is CASSYGPSGFQETQYF. DNA for the CDR3: TGTGCCAGCAGCTACGGTCCTTCAGGTTTCCAAGAGACCCAGTACTTC. This rearrangement joins TRBV7-9 to TRBJ2-5; D ambiguous. Germline CDR1 reads SEHNR; CDR2 reads FQNEAQ (reference sequence). The CDR3 has 16 residues. V was shortened by 4 bases and J by 1 base, with 16 bases between the two germline ends.

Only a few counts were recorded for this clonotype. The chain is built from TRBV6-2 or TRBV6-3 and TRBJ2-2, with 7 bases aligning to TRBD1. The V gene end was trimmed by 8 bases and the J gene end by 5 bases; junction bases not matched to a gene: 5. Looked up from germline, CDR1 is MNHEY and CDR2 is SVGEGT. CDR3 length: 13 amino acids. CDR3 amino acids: CASRDRGTGELFF. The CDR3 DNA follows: TGTGCCAGCCGGGACAGAGGGACCGGGGAGCTGTTTTTT.

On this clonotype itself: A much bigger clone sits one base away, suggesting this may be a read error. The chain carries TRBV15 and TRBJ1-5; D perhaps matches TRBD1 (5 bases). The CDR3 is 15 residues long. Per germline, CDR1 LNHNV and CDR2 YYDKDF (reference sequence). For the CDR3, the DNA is TGTGCCACCAGCAGAGAGGGCAGGGTCAATCAGCCCAAGCATTTT. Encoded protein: CATSREGRVNQPKHF.

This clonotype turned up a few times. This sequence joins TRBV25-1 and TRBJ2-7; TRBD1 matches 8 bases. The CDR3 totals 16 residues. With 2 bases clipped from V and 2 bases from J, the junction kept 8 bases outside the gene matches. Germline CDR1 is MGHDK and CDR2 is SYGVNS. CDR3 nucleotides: TGTGCCAGCAGTGAAAGGGGCAGGGGGCCCCCCTACGAGCAGTACTTC. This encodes CASSERGRGPPYEQYF.

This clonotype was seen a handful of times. As DNA, the CDR3 is TGTGCCAGCAGCCAGGACAGGCAGGGAGAATACTTC. The encoded protein is CASSQDRQGEYF. This sequence joins TRBV7-9 and TRBJ2-7; 7 bases line up with TRBD1. Unmatched junction bases numbered 11, after V lost 5 bases and J lost 13 bases. The CDR3 sequence is 12 residues long. CDR1 and CDR2 (germline): SEHNR, FQNEAQ (reference sequence).

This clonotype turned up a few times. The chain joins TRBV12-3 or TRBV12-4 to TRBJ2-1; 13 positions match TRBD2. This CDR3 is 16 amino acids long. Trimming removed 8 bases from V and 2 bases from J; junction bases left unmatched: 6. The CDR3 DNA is TGTGCCAGCGTTAGAACTAGCGGGAGGGCCTACAATGAGCAGTTCTTC. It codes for CASVRTSGRAYNEQFF.